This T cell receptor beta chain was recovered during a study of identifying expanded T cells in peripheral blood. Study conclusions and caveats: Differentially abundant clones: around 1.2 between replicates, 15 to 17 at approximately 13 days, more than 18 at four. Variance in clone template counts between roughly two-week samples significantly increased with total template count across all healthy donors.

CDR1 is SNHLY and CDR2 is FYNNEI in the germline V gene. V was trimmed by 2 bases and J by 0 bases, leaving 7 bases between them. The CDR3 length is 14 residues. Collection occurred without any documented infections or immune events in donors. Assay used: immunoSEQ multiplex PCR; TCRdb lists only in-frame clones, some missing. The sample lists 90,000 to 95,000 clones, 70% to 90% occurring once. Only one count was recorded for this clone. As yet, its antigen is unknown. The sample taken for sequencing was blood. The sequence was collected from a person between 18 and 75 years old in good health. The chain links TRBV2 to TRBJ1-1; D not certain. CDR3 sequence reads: CASSELGLNTEAFF. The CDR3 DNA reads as TGTGCCAGCAGTGAACTGGGCTTGAACACTGAAGCTTTCTTT.